These 18 T cell receptor beta chains came from one sample sequenced in a study of cytomegalovirus exposure and HLA in healthy donors. PCR was performed using 60 Vbeta and 13 Jbeta primers. The assay was immunoSEQ multiplex PCR, and TCRdb's table has in-frame clones only and misses some. The sample includes around 90,000 clones, about nine tenths of them seen just once. Sequencing was performed on PBMCs. The receptors here all came from a man aged 25 to 40 in good health and CMV-seropositive.

The V gene is TRBV7-9, the J gene TRBJ2-7, with 7 positions matching TRBD1. The CDR3 spans 17 residues. Germline V gives CDR1 SEHNR, CDR2 FQNEAQ (reference sequence). After removal of 1 base from V and 2 bases from J, the junction contained 11 bases not matched to a gene. The CDR3 reads CASSLGTTGTDTYEQYF. The CDR3 nucleotides read TGTGCCAGCAGCTTAGGAACCACCGGGACAGACACCTACGAGCAGTACTTC.

The chain is built from TRBV28 and TRBJ2-3; 10 positions match TRBD1. With 6 bases clipped from V and 2 bases from J, the junction kept 5 bases outside the gene matches. The CDR3 covers 15 residues. From germline, CDR1 is MDHEN and CDR2 SYDVKM. The CDR3 protein is CASRGDRGDTDTQYF. The CDR3 DNA reads TGTGCCAGCAGGGGGGACAGGGGCGACACAGATACGCAGTATTTT.

The V call is TRBV7-2, the J call TRBJ2-1, with 8 bases aligning to TRBD2. V dropped 5 bases and J dropped 8; count of bases not matched to a gene: 8. Germline values: CDR1 SGHTA, CDR2 FQGNSA. This CDR3 comprises 14 residues. As DNA, the CDR3 is TGTGCCAGCAGCCCGGGACTAGTCGGCGATGAGCAGTTCTTC. It is translated as CASSPGLVGDEQFF.

The V and J genes are TRBV28 and TRBJ1-5; 7 positions agree with TRBD1. V was clipped by 6 bases and J by 8 bases; unmatched bases: 7. Looked up from germline, CDR1 is MDHEN and CDR2 is SYDVKM. The CDR3 is made up of 13 amino acids. The CDR3 DNA reads as TGTGCCAGCAGATCCAGGGGGACGGAGCCCCAGCATTTT. Its translation: CASRSRGTEPQHF. The full variable domain, its missing parts supplied by reference TRBV28 and TRBJ1-5, is DVKVTQSSRYLVKRTGEKVFLECVQDMDHENMFWYRQDPGLGLRLIYFSYDVKMKEKGDIPEGYSVSREKKERFSLILESASTNQTSMYLCASRSRGTEPQHFGDGTRLSIL.

A single count supports this clone. J is TRBJ2-5 and V is TRBV6-6, with 8 bases identical to TRBD1. The DNA end is more similar to TRBJ2-7, so the J call may be wrong. Germline-derived CDR1 and CDR2 are MNHNY and SVGAGI (reference sequence). CDR3 size: 13 residues. The CDR3 DNA sequence: TGTGCCAGCAGGACAGGGGAGACATACGAGCAGTACTTC. It is translated as CASRTGETYEQYF.

This clone has just one count. This chain uses TRBV2 with TRBJ1-1; D is unclear. Between the trimmed V and J ends, which lost 3 bases and 3 bases, there was a span of 5 bases. The CDR3 length is 12 residues. Germline V lookup: CDR1 SNHLY, CDR2 FYNNEI. The CDR3: CASSDVYTEAFF. CDR3 in DNA: TGTGCCAGCAGTGACGTCTACACTGAAGCTTTCTTT.

V gene TRBV28 combines with J gene TRBJ2-3; D might be TRBD1 (6 bases). Trimming took 6 bases from V and 3 from J, leaving 10 bases between them. The CDR3 sequence is 13 residues long. Per the germline V gene, CDR1 is MDHEN and CDR2 is SYDVKM. The CDR3 nucleotides are TGTGCCAGCAGATGGGACATGACAGATACGCAGTATTTT. Protein: CASRWDMTDTQYF.

The V gene is TRBV5-1, the J gene TRBJ2-7; possibly TRBD2 for D (5 bases). CDR1 is SGHRS, CDR2 YFSETQ, per germline. The V gene lost 2 bases and the J gene lost 0 bases, with 6 bases spanning the gap. CDR3 length: 13 amino acids. CDR3 DNA sequence: TGCGCCAGCAGCTTCGGAGGCTCCTACGAGCAGTACTTC. Amino acids: CASSFGGSYEQYF.

The chain joins TRBV5-1 to TRBJ2-4, with 14 bases aligning to TRBD2. The CDR3 extends over 15 amino acids. Unmatched junction bases numbered 3, after V lost 2 bases and J lost 8 bases. Germline lookup yields CDR1 SGHRS and CDR2 YFSETQ. The CDR3 sequence is CASSLLGLAGDIQYF. DNA of the CDR3: TGCGCCAGCAGCTTATTGGGACTAGCGGGAGACATTCAGTACTTC.

This rearrangement joins TRBV27 to TRBJ1-4, with TRBD1 as a possible D gene (5 bases). Germline CDR1 MNHEY, CDR2 SMNVEV (reference sequence). V was pared by 4 bases and J by 2 bases, with 11 bases between. This CDR3 is 15 amino acids long. CDR3 protein: CASSSTGRTNEKLFF. The CDR3 nucleotides read TGTGCCAGCAGTTCAACAGGCCGCACTAATGAAAAACTGTTTTTT. The full variable domain, in which reference TRBV27 and TRBJ1-4 provide the parts outside the CDR3, is EAQVTQNPRYLITVTGKKLTVTCSQNMNHEYMSWYRQDPGLGLRQIYYSMNVEVTDKGDVPEGYKVSRKEKRNFPLILESPSPNQTSLYFCASSSTGRTNEKLFFGSGTQLSVL.

V gene TRBV7-6 combines with J gene TRBJ1-4, with D maybe TRBD1 (6 bases). CDR1 is SGHVS and CDR2 is FNYEAQ in the germline V gene. The CDR3 extends over 16 amino acids. V lost 4 bases, J lost 8 bases, and 20 bases lay in between. The CDR3: CASSSLQGPRGEKLFF. The CDR3, as DNA: TGTGCCAGCAGCTCATTACAGGGCCCCCGCGGGGAAAAACTGTTTTTT.

The V gene is TRBV28, the J gene TRBJ1-5; D not resolved. Trimming stripped 2 bases from V and 0 bases from J, with 20 bases between. This CDR3 contains 19 residues. Germline V gene sequence: CDR1 MDHEN, CDR2 SYDVKM. In DNA form, the CDR3 reads TGTGCCAGCAGTTTACGTGCCCTGTCGGTACCTTATAGCAATCAGCCCCAGCATTTT. Encoded protein: CASSLRALSVPYSNQPQHF.

This clone was found a few times. This sequence joins TRBV5-1 and TRBJ1-3; no firm D call. This CDR3 is built from 15 residues. From germline, CDR1 is SGHRS and CDR2 YFSETQ. V lost 5 bases and J lost 0, with 12 bases in between. Here the CDR3 DNA reads TGCGCCAGCAGGCGCGCCCTAGACTCTGGAAACACCATATATTTT. Its translation: CASRRALDSGNTIYF.

V is TRBV10-1 and J is TRBJ2-5; a weak D match, TRBD2 (6 bases). TRBJ2-7 matches the DNA end more closely, so the J call is doubtful. The germline V gene has CDR1 WNHNN and CDR2 SYGVQD (reference sequence). There are 15 residues in the CDR3. This CDR3 is CASSLGGAEAYEQYF. CDR3 DNA sequence: TGCGCCAGCAGCCTCGGGGGAGCGGAGGCCTACGAGCAGTACTTC.

The chain carries TRBV5-1 and TRBJ2-3, with TRBD2 matching over 10 bases. Germline V gives CDR1 SGHRS, CDR2 YFSETQ. V lost 1 base, J lost 2 bases, and 4 bases stayed unmatched. The CDR3 contains 16 residues. DNA for the CDR3: TGCGCCAGCAGCTTGAATCTAGCGGGAGACACAGATACGCAGTATTTT. Its protein is CASSLNLAGDTDTQYF.

The chain has TRBV10-1 and TRBJ2-7, with 13 bases matching TRBD2. The CDR3 totals 14 residues. J gave up 3 bases and V 8 bases, and 4 bases lay outside the gene matches. Germline V CDR1 and CDR2: WNHNN, SYGVQD (reference sequence). For the CDR3, the DNA is TGCGCCAGCTCCTGGACTAGCGGGAGCTACGAGCAGTACTTC. It codes for CASSWTSGSYEQYF.

This rearrangement joins TRBV7-9 to TRBJ2-7; 9 bases line up with TRBD2. Trimming at V came to 4 bases and at J to 3 bases, leaving 16 bases not matched to a gene. The CDR3 sequence is 18 residues long. Germline CDR1 reads SEHNR; CDR2 reads FQNEAQ (reference sequence). This CDR3 reads CASSSYSSGSGVDYEQYF. Written as DNA, the CDR3 is TGTGCCAGCAGCTCCTATAGTAGCGGGAGTGGCGTTGACTACGAGCAGTACTTC.

V usage is TRBV6-6 and J usage is TRBJ1-3; D is unclear. This CDR3 is built from 13 residues. CDR1 is MNHNY and CDR2 is SVGAGI in the germline V gene (reference sequence). V was cut by 6 bases and J by 2 bases, with 8 bases left in between. The CDR3 nucleotides read TGTGCCAGCAGGTCGAGGACTGGAAACACCATATATTTT. The encoded protein is CASRSRTGNTIYF.